These 23 T cell receptor beta chains originate from one sample sequenced in a study of blood T cell repertoires in COVID-19. Clones were sequenced by immunoSEQ multiplex PCR, and TCRdb holds only the in-frame ones, with some missing. The sample contains roughly 340,000 clones, 85% to 90% of which appear only once. Sequencing was done on a sample of PBMCs or T cells enriched from blood (not recorded which). These receptors were collected from a man between 18 and 35 years old who had recovered from COVID-19.

J is TRBJ1-6 and V is TRBV5-6; D is undetermined. Germline loops: CDR1 SGHDT, CDR2 YYEEEE. This CDR3 spans 12 amino acids. V lost 4 bases and J lost 7, with 6 bases in between. CDR3 loop: CASSPGNSPLHF. The DNA of the CDR3 is TGTGCCAGCAGCCCAGGAAATTCACCCCTCCACTTT.

This chain uses TRBV12-5 with TRBJ2-3, with 10 bases that match TRBD2. Trimming at V came to 4 bases and at J to 1 base, leaving 2 bases not matched to a gene. There are 15 residues in the CDR3. Per the germline V gene, CDR1 is LGHNT and CDR2 is FRNRAP. In DNA, the CDR3 is TGTGCTAGTGGTTCAGGACTAGCGGGCACAGATACGCAGTATTTT. It is translated as CASGSGLAGTDTQYF.

The chain couples TRBV29-1 to TRBJ2-1; 8 nucleotides align to TRBD2. After removal of 0 bases from V and 6 bases from J, the junction contained 10 bases not matched to a gene. Germline V gene lookup returns CDR1 SQVTM and CDR2 ANQGSEA. The CDR3 covers 16 residues. The CDR3 protein is CSVEEERGGSLNEQFF. The CDR3 nucleotides are TGCAGCGTTGAAGAGGAACGGGGGGGATCCCTCAATGAGCAGTTCTTC.

This rearrangement joins TRBV14 to TRBJ1-4, with D unresolved. The CDR3 spans 15 residues. The germline V gene encodes CDR1 SGHDN and CDR2 FVKESK. V lost 1 base and J 7 bases, leaving 13 bases between the germline ends. The CDR3 nucleotides read TGTGCCAGCAGCCAAGTCGGGGTTCATAGTGAAAAACTGTTTTTT. It codes for CASSQVGVHSEKLFF. Together with reference TRBV14 and TRBJ1-4, the CDR3 gives the full variable domain: EAGVTQFPSHSVIEKGQTVTLRCDPISGHDNLYWYRRVMGKEIKFLLHFVKESKQDESGMPNNRFLAERTGGTYSTLKVQPAELEDSGVYFCASSQVGVHSEKLFFGSGTQLSVL.

The V call is TRBV18, the J call TRBJ2-2; tentatively, D is TRBD1 (6 bases). Trimming cost V 2 bases and J 0 bases, with 7 bases left between them. Looked up from germline, CDR1 is KGHSH and CDR2 is LQKENI. The CDR3 is 15 amino acids. The CDR3, as DNA: TGTGCCAGCTCACCAGCAGGGGCGAACACCGGGGAGCTGTTTTTT. Its translation: CASSPAGANTGELFF. Filled out from reference TRBV18 and TRBJ2-2, the complete variable domain reads NAGVMQNPRHLVRRRGQEARLRCSPMKGHSHVYWYRQLPEEGLKFMVYLQKENIIDESGMPKERFSAEFPKEGPSILRIQQVVRGDSAAYFCASSPAGANTGELFFGEGSRLTVL.

This clone has only one observation. The rearrangement uses TRBV7-2 and TRBJ2-5, with 7 positions matching TRBD2. This CDR3 spans 16 amino acids. The germline V gene encodes CDR1 SGHTA and CDR2 FQGNSA. Trimming at V came to 2 bases and at J to 2 bases, leaving 8 bases not matched to a gene. The DNA for the CDR3 is TGTGCCAGCAGCTTATGGGGGGGGGACCCACAAGAGACCCAGTACTTC. Protein: CASSLWGGDPQETQYF.

This sequence joins TRBV6-5 and TRBJ1-5; weak D call: TRBD1 (6 bases). The CDR3 is 13 amino acids. Trimming took off 7 bases at V and 5 bases at J, with 12 bases between the two ends. Germline CDR1 is MNHEY and CDR2 is SVGAGI. The CDR3 DNA follows: TGTGCCAGCAACCCAGGGGACGATCAGCCCCAGCATTTT. Its translation: CASNPGDDQPQHF.

V gene TRBV13 combines with J gene TRBJ2-1; 7 bases line up with TRBD2. The V gene's germline CDR1 is PRHDT and CDR2 FYEKMQ (reference sequence). The ends lost 5 bases at V and 5 bases at J; junction bases unmatched: 9. This CDR3 is built from 15 residues. The CDR3 DNA is TGTGCCAGCAGCCCCCGCTTAGCGGGTCACAATGAGCAGTTCTTC. Its translation is CASSPRLAGHNEQFF.

The chain joins TRBV11-2 to TRBJ2-7, with 7 bases aligning to TRBD2. V trimming: 3 bases; J trimming: 6 bases; junction bases outside the gene matches: 20. This CDR3 has 18 amino acids. CDR1 and CDR2 from the germline V gene are SGHAT and FQNNGV. The CDR3 DNA is TGTGCCAGCAGCTTCTCCGCCGGTACGGGAGGATCCGTCTCCGAGCAGTACTTC. Translated, it gives CASSFSAGTGGSVSEQYF.

As regards this clone: The sample carries other DNA sequences with the same CDR3. J is TRBJ2-7 and V is TRBV7-9; tentatively, D is TRBD1 (6 bases). The CDR3 consists of 14 residues. V lost 4 bases and J 0 bases, leaving 10 bases between the germline ends. Germline V CDR1 and CDR2: SEHNR, FQNEAQ (reference sequence). CDR3 amino acids: CASSSTTGSYEQYF. CDR3 coding DNA: TGTGCCAGCAGCTCAACGACAGGCTCCTACGAGCAGTACTTC.

The genes are TRBV5-8 and TRBJ1-2, with 12 nucleotides matching TRBD1. The CDR3 totals 16 residues. CDR1 and CDR2 from the germline V gene are SGHTS and YDEGEE. The ends lost 4 bases at V and 4 bases at J; junction bases unmatched: 8. The CDR3: CASSSAGTGGPYGYTF. For the CDR3, the DNA is TGTGCCAGCAGCAGTGCCGGGACAGGGGGCCCCTATGGCTACACCTTC.

A single count supports this clone. The chain links TRBV5-5 to TRBJ2-1; TRBD2 agrees at 7 bases. Losses at the gene ends were 2 bases for V and 6 bases for J; bases not matched to a gene: 8. CDR3 length equals 15 residues. Germline-derived CDR1 and CDR2 are SGHKS and YYEKEE (reference sequence). CDR3 sequence reads: CASSFPRTRSNEQFF. The CDR3 DNA follows: TGTGCCAGCAGCTTTCCGAGGACTAGGAGCAATGAGCAGTTCTTC.

The chain recombines TRBV10-3 with TRBJ1-2, with TRBD1 as a possible D gene (6 bases). The CDR3 has 13 residues. Germline lookup yields CDR1 ENHRY and CDR2 SYGVKD. V was pared by 10 bases and J by 3 bases, with 15 bases between. The CDR3, as DNA: TGTGCCACCCACTACAGGGTTGACTATGGCTACACCTTC. This sequence encodes CATHYRVDYGYTF.

The chain employs TRBV28 and TRBJ1-4, with no clear D. Looked up from germline, CDR1 is MDHEN and CDR2 is SYDVKM. Trimming pared 5 bases from V and 3 bases from J, leaving 13 bases between. CDR3 length equals 15 residues. The CDR3 sequence is CASSPLLVPNEKLFF. CDR3 bases: TGTGCCAGCAGTCCCCTTTTAGTCCCTAATGAAAAACTGTTTTTT.

V and J are TRBV7-9 and TRBJ1-2; D uncertain. The ends were cut back, 2 bases at V and 4 bases at J, with 8 bases in the middle. There are 13 residues in the CDR3. The germline V gene encodes CDR1 SEHNR and CDR2 FQNEAQ (reference sequence). This chain's CDR3 is CASSLPRSYGYTF. CDR3 DNA: TGTGCCAGCAGCTTACCGAGGTCCTATGGCTACACCTTC.

The rearrangement joins TRBV4-1 to TRBJ2-4, with D tentatively TRBD2 (6 bases). V lost 6 bases to trimming and J lost 2 bases, with 20 bases between them. From germline, CDR1 is MGHRA and CDR2 YSYEKL. This CDR3 has 17 amino acids. Here the CDR3 reads CASSRIDPAGPKNIQYF. CDR3 bases: TGCGCCAGCAGTCGAATAGACCCGGCGGGGCCCAAAAACATTCAGTACTTC.

A few counts support this clone. The V and J genes are TRBV5-4 and TRBJ1-3; 7 nucleotides agree with TRBD1. CDR1 is SGHNT and CDR2 is YYREEE in the germline V gene (reference sequence). After removal of 6 bases from V and 2 bases from J, the junction contained 2 bases not matched to a gene. The CDR3 has 13 amino acids. Here the CDR3 reads CASTTGAGNTIYF. The CDR3 DNA reads as TGTGCCAGCACCACAGGGGCTGGAAACACCATATATTTT.

The rearrangement joins TRBV7-8 to TRBJ2-1, with 10 bases fitting TRBD2. The V segment lost 0 bases and the J segment 0 bases; nucleotides outside the gene matches: 5. CDR3 size: 18 residues. Germline V CDR1 and CDR2: SGHVS, FQNEAQ. CDR3 sequence (DNA): TGTGCCAGCAGCTTAGCCCTACCTAGCGGGAGCTCCTACAATGAGCAGTTCTTC. Amino acids: CASSLALPSGSSYNEQFF. Looking up the rest from reference TRBV7-8 and TRBJ2-1 gives the full variable domain: GAGVSQSPRYKVAKRGQDVALRCDPISGHVSLFWYQQALGQGPEFLTYFQNEAQLDKSGLPSDRFFAERPEGSVSTLKIQRTQQEDSAVYLCASSLALPSGSSYNEQFFGPGTRLTVL.

The chain employs TRBV5-6 and TRBJ2-1; possibly TRBD1 for D (6 bases). Germline values: CDR1 SGHDT, CDR2 YYEEEE. This CDR3 is 16 amino acids long. The germline V and J ends were trimmed by 2 bases and 0 bases, with 12 bases remaining between them. The CDR3 DNA reads as TGTGCCAGCAGCTTCGGGCAGGGGAGCTCCTACAATGAGCAGTTCTTC. It codes for CASSFGQGSSYNEQFF.

This chain connects TRBV11-3 to TRBJ1-1, with 7 positions matching TRBD1. The CDR3 length is 13 residues. Trimming removed 6 bases from V and 6 bases from J; junction bases left unmatched: 7. The germline gives CDR1 SGHNT, CDR2 YENEEA. For the CDR3, the DNA is TGTGCCAGCAGACATTCAGGGGGAGCTGAAGCTTTCTTT. Translation gives CASRHSGGAEAFF.

The genes are TRBV7-2 and TRBJ1-2, with TRBD1 as a possible D gene (6 bases). Deletions cut 4 bases from V and 4 bases from J, with 13 bases between. There are 14 residues in the CDR3. Germline V gene data show CDR1 as SGHTA and CDR2 as FQGNSA. The DNA for the CDR3 is TGTGCCAGCAGCTCAACAGGGAGGGGCTATGGCTACACCTTC. Protein sequence: CASSSTGRGYGYTF.

V usage is TRBV5-6 and J usage is TRBJ2-7; 7 bases fit TRBD1. This CDR3 spans 14 amino acids. Germline values: CDR1 SGHDT, CDR2 YYEEEE. Trimming at V came to 4 bases and at J to 1 base, leaving 5 bases not matched to a gene. DNA of the CDR3: TGTGCCAGCAGCCCGGGACAGACATCCTACGAGCAGTACTTC. Its protein product is CASSPGQTSYEQYF.

The J gene is TRBJ2-2, the V gene TRBV28; D uncertain. V was cut by 1 base and J by 5 bases, with 14 bases left in between. This CDR3 region has 16 residues. CDR1 and CDR2 from the germline V gene are MDHEN and SYDVKM. As DNA, the CDR3 is TGTGCCAGCAGTTTATCCCCCCTGATAGAAACCGGGGAGCTGTTTTTT. The encoded protein is CASSLSPLIETGELFF.